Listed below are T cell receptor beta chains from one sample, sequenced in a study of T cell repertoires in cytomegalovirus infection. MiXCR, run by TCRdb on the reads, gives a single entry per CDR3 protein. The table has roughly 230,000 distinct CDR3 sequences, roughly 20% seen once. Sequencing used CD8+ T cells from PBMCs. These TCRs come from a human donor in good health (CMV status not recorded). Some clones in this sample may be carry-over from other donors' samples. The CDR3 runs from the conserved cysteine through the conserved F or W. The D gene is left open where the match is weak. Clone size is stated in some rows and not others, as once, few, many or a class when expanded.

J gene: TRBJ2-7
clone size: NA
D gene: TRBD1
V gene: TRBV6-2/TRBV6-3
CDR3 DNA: TGTGCCAGCAGTCGAGCTCGGGACAGTCCCTACGAGCAGTACTTC
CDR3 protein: CASSRARDSPYEQYF

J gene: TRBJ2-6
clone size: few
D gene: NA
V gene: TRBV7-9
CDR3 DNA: TGTGCCAGCAGCTCGGTAAAAGCGCAGGGGCGCAGTGGGGCCAACGTCCTGACTTTC
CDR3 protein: CASSSVKAQGRSGANVLTF

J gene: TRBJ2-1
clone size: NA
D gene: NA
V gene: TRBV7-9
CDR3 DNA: TGTGCCAGCAGCTCATTTCTAGCCACCTACGGTGAGCAGTTCTTC
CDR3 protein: CASSSFLATYGEQFF

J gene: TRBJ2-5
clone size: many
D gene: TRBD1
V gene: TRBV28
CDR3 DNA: TGTGCCAGCAGGGCCAAACACTCGGACAGGGTTCGAGGGGAGACCCAGTACTTC
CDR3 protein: CASRAKHSDRVRGETQYF

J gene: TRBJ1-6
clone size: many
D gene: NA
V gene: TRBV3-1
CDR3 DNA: TGTGCCAGCAGCCATCGGGCCGAACGGGGTTTACCCCTCCACTTT
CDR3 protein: CASSHRAERGLPLHF

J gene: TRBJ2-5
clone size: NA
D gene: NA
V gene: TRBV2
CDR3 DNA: TGTGCCAGCAAAAAGGAGGGGGCGATAGAGACCCAGTACTTC
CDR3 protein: CASKKEGAIETQYF

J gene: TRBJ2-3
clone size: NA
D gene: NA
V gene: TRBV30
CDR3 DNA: TGTGCCTGGAGTGTACAGGGCAGAAAAAGAGATACGCAGTATTTT
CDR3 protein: CAWSVQGRKRDTQYF

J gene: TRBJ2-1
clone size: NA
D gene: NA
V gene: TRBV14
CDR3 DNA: TGTGCCAGCACCCCGTCGGGTTACAATGAGCAGTTCTTC
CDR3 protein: CASTPSGYNEQFF

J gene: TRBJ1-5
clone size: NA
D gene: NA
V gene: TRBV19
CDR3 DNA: TGTGCCAGTATGTGGCGTTATAGCAATCAGCCCCAGCATTTT
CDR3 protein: CASMWRYSNQPQHF

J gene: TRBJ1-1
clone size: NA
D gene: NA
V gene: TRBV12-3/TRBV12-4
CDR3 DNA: TGTGCCAGCAGTTCCCTTCTCTGGGGAGCTTTCTTT
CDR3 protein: CASSSLLWGAFF

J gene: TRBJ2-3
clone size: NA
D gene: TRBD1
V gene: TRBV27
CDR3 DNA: TGTGCCAGCAGTTTACAACTCGTCGGGACAGGGGGCGAAAAAGATACGCAGTATTTT
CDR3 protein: CASSLQLVGTGGEKDTQYF

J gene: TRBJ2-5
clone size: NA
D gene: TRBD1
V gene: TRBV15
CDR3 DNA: TGTGCCACCAGCAAAGACAGGGGCTCCGAGACCCAGTACTTC
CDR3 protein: CATSKDRGSETQYF

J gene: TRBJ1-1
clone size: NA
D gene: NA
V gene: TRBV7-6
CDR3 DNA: TGTGCCAGCAGTTCCGCGGGCTCTGAAGCTTTCTTT
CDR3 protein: CASSSAGSEAFF

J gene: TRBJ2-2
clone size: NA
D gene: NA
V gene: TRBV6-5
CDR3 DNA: TGTGCCAGCAGTTACACGGGTACCGGGGAGCTGTTTTTT
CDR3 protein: CASSYTGTGELFF

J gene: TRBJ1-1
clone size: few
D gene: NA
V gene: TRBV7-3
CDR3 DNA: TGTGCCAGCAGCTTAAGTATGGGGCACACTGAAGCTTTCTTT
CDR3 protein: CASSLSMGHTEAFF

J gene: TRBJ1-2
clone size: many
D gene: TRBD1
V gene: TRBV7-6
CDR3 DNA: TGTGCCAGCAGCTTAGCTGGCCAGGGGGGCTATGGCTACACCTTC
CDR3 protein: CASSLAGQGGYGYTF

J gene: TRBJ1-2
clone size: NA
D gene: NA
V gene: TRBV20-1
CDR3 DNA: TGCAGTGCTAGAGCGGGGCTGGTCGATGGCTACACCTTC
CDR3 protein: CSARAGLVDGYTF

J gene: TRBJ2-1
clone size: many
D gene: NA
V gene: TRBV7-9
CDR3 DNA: TGTGCCAGCAGCTTATCGGGACCCTACGACGATGAGCAGTTCTTC
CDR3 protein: CASSLSGPYDDEQFF

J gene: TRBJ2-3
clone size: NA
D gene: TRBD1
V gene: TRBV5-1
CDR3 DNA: TGCGCCAGCAGCTTGTTTGGGACAGGGGCAGATACGCAGTATTTT
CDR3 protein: CASSLFGTGADTQYF

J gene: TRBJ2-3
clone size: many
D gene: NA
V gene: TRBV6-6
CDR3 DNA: TGTGCCAGCAGCCCAGGAGCGGATACGCAGTATTTT
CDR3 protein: CASSPGADTQYF

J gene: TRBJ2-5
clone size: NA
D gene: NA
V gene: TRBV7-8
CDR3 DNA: TGTGCCAGCAGCTCCCGGGCCATCCAAGAGACCCAGTACTTC
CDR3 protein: CASSSRAIQETQYF

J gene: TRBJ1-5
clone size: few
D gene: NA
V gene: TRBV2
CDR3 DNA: TGTGCCAGCACTCAAGGAAGGGCCCCGGGGCCCCAGCATTTT
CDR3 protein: CASTQGRAPGPQHF

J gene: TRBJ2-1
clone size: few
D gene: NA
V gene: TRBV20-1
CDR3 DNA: TGCAGTGCTAGAGATGCGAAGGTCGTCCTCCCGTACAATGAGCAGTTCTTC
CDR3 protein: CSARDAKVVLPYNEQFF

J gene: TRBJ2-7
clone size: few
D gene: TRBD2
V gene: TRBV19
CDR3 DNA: TGTGCCAGTAGTGTTGGCAGCGGGACCTACGAGCAGTACTTC
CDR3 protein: CASSVGSGTYEQYF

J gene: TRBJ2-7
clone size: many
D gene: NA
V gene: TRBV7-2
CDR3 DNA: TGTGCCAGCAATCCCAGGGGCTCCTACGAGCAGTACTTC
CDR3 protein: CASNPRGSYEQYF

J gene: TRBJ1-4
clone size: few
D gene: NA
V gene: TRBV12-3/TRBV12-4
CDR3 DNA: TGTGCCAGCAGTTTAGGGGGAGGAGCATTAAATGAAAAACTGTTTTTT
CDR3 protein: CASSLGGGALNEKLFF

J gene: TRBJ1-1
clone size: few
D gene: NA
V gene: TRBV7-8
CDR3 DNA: TGTGCCAGCAGCCACTGGAATTTACCGGACACTGAAGCTTTCTTT
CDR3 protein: CASSHWNLPDTEAFF

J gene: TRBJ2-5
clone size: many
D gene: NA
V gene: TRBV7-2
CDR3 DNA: TGTGCCAGCAGCTTGAATAGAGTCATAGAGACCCAGTACTTC
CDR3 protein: CASSLNRVIETQYF

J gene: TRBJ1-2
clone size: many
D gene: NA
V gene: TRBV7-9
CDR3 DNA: TGTGCCAGCAGCTACGAGGACAGAAAATTAGAAGAGTGCTTC
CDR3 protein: CASSYEDRKLEECF

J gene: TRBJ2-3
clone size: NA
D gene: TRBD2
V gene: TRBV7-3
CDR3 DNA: TGTGCCAGCAGCTTAATTGGCGGGGGATACACAGATACGCAGTATTTT
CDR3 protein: CASSLIGGGYTDTQYF

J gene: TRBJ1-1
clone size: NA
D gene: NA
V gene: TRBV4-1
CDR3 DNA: TGCGCCAGCAGCCAAGAGAGTCAAGCGAACACTGAAGCTTTCTTT
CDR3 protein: CASSQESQANTEAFF

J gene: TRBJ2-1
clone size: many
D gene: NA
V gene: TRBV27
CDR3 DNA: TGTGCCAGCAGTTTAGGGCAGGGAAGGGAGTTCTTC
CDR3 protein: CASSLGQGREFF

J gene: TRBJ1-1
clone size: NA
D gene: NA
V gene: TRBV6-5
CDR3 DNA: TGTGCCAGCAGTTCCTCCGAGACAGGCACTGAAGCTTTCTTT
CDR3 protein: CASSSSETGTEAFF

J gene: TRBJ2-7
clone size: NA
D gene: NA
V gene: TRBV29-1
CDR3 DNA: TGCAGCGTTGAATTGGCAGTCTCCTACGAGCAGTACTTC
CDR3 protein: CSVELAVSYEQYF

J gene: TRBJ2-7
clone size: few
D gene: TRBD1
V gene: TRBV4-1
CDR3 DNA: TGCGCCAGCAGCCTAGGACAGGTTGGCTCCTACGAGCAGTACTTC
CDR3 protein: CASSLGQVGSYEQYF

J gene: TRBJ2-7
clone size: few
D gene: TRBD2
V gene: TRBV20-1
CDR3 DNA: TGCAGTGCTAGAGGGGTTAAGGGGCTAGCGGGGGGGCCGGAGTACGAGCAGTACTTC
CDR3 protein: CSARGVKGLAGGPEYEQYF

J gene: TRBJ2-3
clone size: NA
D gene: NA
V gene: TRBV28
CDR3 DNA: TGTGCCAGCAGTTTATTTGCAAGGGCCAGGGATACGCAGTATTTT
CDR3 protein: CASSLFARARDTQYF

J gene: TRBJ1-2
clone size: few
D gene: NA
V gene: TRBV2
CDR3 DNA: TGTGCCACCAACGGGGGAGACTACACCTTC
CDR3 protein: CATNGGDYTF

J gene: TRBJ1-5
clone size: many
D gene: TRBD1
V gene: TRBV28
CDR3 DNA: TGTGCCAGCAGTTTAGCCGGGACAGGGTATCAGCCCCAGCATTTT
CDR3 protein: CASSLAGTGYQPQHF

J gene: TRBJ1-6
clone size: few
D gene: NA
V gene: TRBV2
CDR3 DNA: TGTGCCAGCAGTGCCGGGACTGATAATTCACCCCTCCACTTT
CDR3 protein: CASSAGTDNSPLHF

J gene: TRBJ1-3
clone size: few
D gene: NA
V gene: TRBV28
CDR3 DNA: TGTGCCAGCAGTTTTCGCCGGGCCTTAAGCTCTGGAAACACCATATATTTT
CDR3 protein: CASSFRRALSSGNTIYF

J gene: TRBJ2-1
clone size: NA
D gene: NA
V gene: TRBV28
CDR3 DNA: TGTGCCAGCAGTTTAGAGGGGCAATACTGGAATGAGCAGTTCTTC
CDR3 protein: CASSLEGQYWNEQFF

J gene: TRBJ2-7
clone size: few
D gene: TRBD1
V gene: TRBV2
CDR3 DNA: TGTGCCAGCACCGGGACAGGGGTCCACGAGCAGTACTTC
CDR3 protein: CASTGTGVHEQYF

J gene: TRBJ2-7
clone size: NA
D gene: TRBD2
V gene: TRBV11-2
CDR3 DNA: TGTGCCAGCAGATCCCACCCTGGACTAGCGGGGGTTATCTCCTACGAGCAGTACTTC
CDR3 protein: CASRSHPGLAGVISYEQYF

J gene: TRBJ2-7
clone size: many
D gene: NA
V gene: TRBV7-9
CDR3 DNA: TGTGCCAGCGCCCGAGGCGGCCTCTCCTACGAGCAGTACTTC
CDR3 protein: CASARGGLSYEQYF

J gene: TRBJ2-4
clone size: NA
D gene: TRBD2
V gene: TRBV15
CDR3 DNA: TGTGCCACCAGCCCCGGTAGCGGGGTGAAAGACATTCAGTACTTC
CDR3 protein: CATSPGSGVKDIQYF